The 13 T cell receptor beta chains below were found in one sample sequenced in a study of blood T cells in healthy people across ages. It was with a sample-barcoded 5' primer and a J-beta primer mix that a second PCR of roughly 6 to 12 cycles was run. TCRdb reprocessed the 5' RACE reads with MiXCR, giving one entry per CDR3 protein. This repertoire shows about 800,000 distinct CDR3 sequences, around a quarter found once; its top ten account for approximately 4%. The sample also formed part of further work on T cells of mothers and their children.

The material sequenced was blood. The source is a boy aged 5-17 years in good health.

This chain links TRBV7-6 with TRBJ2-1; TRBD2 aligns across 9 bases. This CDR3 comprises 16 residues. The germline V gene encodes CDR1 SGHVS and CDR2 FNYEAQ. V dropped 0 bases and J dropped 4; count of bases not matched to a gene: 4. In DNA form, the CDR3 reads TGTGCCAGCAGCTTAGCGTCAGCGGGAGGTTACAATGAGCAGTTCTTC. It translates to CASSLASAGGYNEQFF.

This clonotype showed up just a few times. The chain joins TRBV15 to TRBJ2-7; TRBD1 matches 8 bases. Germline V gene sequence: CDR1 LNHNV, CDR2 YYDKDF (reference sequence). Trimming at V came to 9 bases and at J to 7 bases, leaving 14 bases not matched to a gene. CDR3 size: 14 residues. This CDR3 is CATQQGGQGGEQYF. In DNA, the CDR3 is TGTGCCACACAGCAAGGTGGACAGGGTGGTGAGCAGTACTTC.

This clonotype showed up just a few times. This chain connects TRBV7-8 to TRBJ2-1; TRBD1 matches 7 bases. Germline V gives CDR1 SGHVS, CDR2 FQNEAQ. This CDR3 has 17 residues. J gave up 12 bases and V 5 bases, and 22 bases lay outside the gene matches. CDR3: CASSGGYRGAYNERQFF. CDR3 DNA sequence: TGTGCCAGCAGCGGGGGATACAGGGGCGCCTACAATGAGAGGCAGTTCTTC. Full variable domain (missing parts from reference TRBV7-8 and TRBJ2-1): GAGVSQSPRYKVAKRGQDVALRCDPISGHVSLFWYQQALGQGPEFLTYFQNEAQLDKSGLPSDRFFAERPEGSVSTLKIQRTQQEDSAVYLCASSGGYRGAYNERQFFGPGTRLTVL.

This clonotype turned up a few times. The chain combines TRBV18 with TRBJ1-1; 10 nucleotides line up with TRBD1. V lost 3 bases to trimming and J lost 4 bases; unmatched junction nucleotides: 2. Germline values: CDR1 KGHSH, CDR2 LQKENI. The CDR3 contains 14 residues. The CDR3 is CASSPDRGPTEAFF. The CDR3 DNA sequence: TGTGCCAGCTCACCCGACAGGGGGCCCACTGAAGCTTTCTTT.

The V gene is TRBV11-1, the J gene TRBJ2-1; tentatively, D is TRBD1 or TRBD2 (5 bases each). The CDR3 loop spans 14 amino acids. Between the trimmed V and J ends, which lost 4 bases and 7 bases, there was a span of 14 bases. Per the germline V gene, CDR1 is SGHAT and CDR2 is FQDESV (reference sequence). Written as DNA, the CDR3 is TGTGCCAGCAGCTCGTACCAGGGCGGGAATGAGCAGTTCTTC. Translated: CASSSYQGGNEQFF.

This rearrangement joins TRBV20-1 to TRBJ2-7; tentative D call: TRBD1 (6 bases). V was trimmed by 5 bases and J by 4 bases, leaving 15 bases between them. CDR3 length: 13 amino acids. The germline CDR1 and CDR2 sequences are DFQATT and SNEGSKA (reference sequence). The CDR3 nucleotides read TGCAGTGCTGACCTGGGGGCGGGTTACGAGCAGTACTTC. The encoded protein is CSADLGAGYEQYF.

This clonotype was observed a few times. The chain couples TRBV27 to TRBJ1-6; no firm D call. CDR1 is MNHEY, CDR2 SMNVEV, per germline (reference sequence). V was shortened by 2 bases and J by 7 bases, with 6 bases between the two germline ends. This CDR3 is built from 13 residues. The CDR3 nucleotides read TGTGCCAGCAGTTTAGGGTTCAATTCACCCCTCCACTTT. Translated: CASSLGFNSPLHF.

This clonotype was picked up a small number of times. The CDR3 DNA sequence: TGCGCCAGCAGCCAAGATAGACCGGACGGGACAGGGAAACATGAGCAGTTCTTC. Its translation is CASSQDRPDGTGKHEQFF. The chain uses TRBV4-1 and TRBJ2-1; 9 nucleotides match TRBD1. Germline lookup yields CDR1 MGHRA and CDR2 YSYEKL. The CDR3 spans 18 residues. J lost 8 bases, V lost 0 bases, and 14 bases had no gene match.

CDR3: CASSPLGRSGELFF. For the CDR3, the DNA is TGTGCCAGCAGTCCTCTCGGGAGATCCGGGGAGCTGTTTTTT. V and J are TRBV27 and TRBJ2-2; D is possibly TRBD2 (6 bases). Germline-derived CDR1 and CDR2 are MNHEY and SMNVEV (reference sequence). V lost 5 bases and J 6 bases, leaving 13 bases between the germline ends. The CDR3 totals 14 residues.

In this sample, this clonotype turned up a few times. This chain uses TRBV29-1 with TRBJ1-1, with unresolved D. There are 13 residues in the CDR3. Trimming stripped 4 bases from V and 1 base from J, with 10 bases between. CDR1 is SQVTM, CDR2 ANQGSEA, per germline. The CDR3 bases are TGCAGCGTTGGGCATCGGGAGAACACTGAAGCTTTCTTT. Translated, it gives CSVGHRENTEAFF.

The V gene is TRBV7-2, the J gene TRBJ2-5; no firm D call. Gene TRBJ2-7 matches the end of the DNA better, so the J call may be wrong. Germline CDR1 is SGHTA and CDR2 is FQGNSA. The CDR3 is made up of 13 amino acids. In DNA, the CDR3 is TGTGCCAGCAGCCCGACCTATTACTACGAGCAGTACTTC. It yields the protein CASSPTYYYEQYF.

In its sample, this clonotype was seen a few times. J is TRBJ2-5 and V is TRBV5-6; tentatively, D is TRBD1 or TRBD2 (5 bases each). V was pared by 1 base and J by 3 bases, with 10 bases between. Germline-derived CDR1 and CDR2 are SGHDT and YYEEEE. The CDR3 runs to 14 residues. The CDR3 DNA reads as TGTGCCAGCAGCTTGCGGGGCGAGGAAGAGACCCAGTACTTC. Translated, it gives CASSLRGEEETQYF. Variable domain in full (rest from reference TRBV5-6 and TRBJ2-5): DAGVTQSPTHLIKTRGQQVTLRCSPKSGHDTVSWYQQALGQGPQFIFQYYEEEERQRGNFPDRFSGHQFPNYSSELNVNALLLGDSALYLCASSLRGEEETQYFGPGTRLLVL.

This clonotype was observed a handful of times. The CDR3 bases are TGTGCCAGCAGTTTATACGCGGGGACAGATACGCAGTATTTT. This codes for CASSLYAGTDTQYF. The J gene is TRBJ2-3, the V gene TRBV28, with D possibly being TRBD2 (6 bases). The germline gives CDR1 MDHEN, CDR2 SYDVKM. Trimming removed 1 base at V and 3 bases at J, with 8 bases between. The CDR3 is 14 amino acids. The full variable domain, completed using reference TRBV28 and TRBJ2-3, is DVKVTQSSRYLVKRTGEKVFLECVQDMDHENMFWYRQDPGLGLRLIYFSYDVKMKEKGDIPEGYSVSREKKERFSLILESASTNQTSMYLCASSLYAGTDTQYFGPGTRLTVL.